Each of the 31 T cell receptor beta chains below was sequenced from the same sample in a study of blood T cell repertoires in COVID-19. TCRdb's table, derived via immunoSEQ multiplex PCR, lists solely in-frame clones and lacks some. The data contain 60,000 to 70,000 clones, roughly 80% of them singletons. The sample taken for sequencing was peripheral blood. The receptors derive from an older woman with acute or convalescent COVID-19.

This clone was seen a handful of times. J is TRBJ2-1 and V is TRBV7-3; 8 nucleotides agree with TRBD2. The germline gives CDR1 SGHTA, CDR2 FQGTGA. V lost 5 bases, J lost 7 bases, and 7 bases stayed unmatched. The CDR3 runs to 14 residues. The CDR3 loop is CASSAEGTSNEQFF. DNA of the CDR3: TGTGCCAGCAGCGCTGAAGGGACTAGTAATGAGCAGTTCTTC.

This clone has more than one count but fewer than ten. The chain carries TRBV18 and TRBJ2-7; D gene unclear. Germline CDR1 is KGHSH and CDR2 is LQKENI. V was pared by 4 bases and J by 6 bases, with 16 bases between. The CDR3 is 14 amino acids. Here the CDR3 reads CASSRGSSWLEQYF. In DNA form, the CDR3 reads TGTGCCAGCTCACGAGGCTCCTCTTGGCTCGAGCAGTACTTC. Full variable domain (remainder filled in from reference TRBV18 and TRBJ2-7): NAGVMQNPRHLVRRRGQEARLRCSPMKGHSHVYWYRQLPEEGLKFMVYLQKENIIDESGMPKERFSAEFPKEGPSILRIQQVVRGDSAAYFCASSRGSSWLEQYFGPGTRLTVT.

This rearrangement joins TRBV28 to TRBJ2-7; TRBD2 might be the D (6 bases). CDR3 length: 12 amino acids. CDR1 MDHEN and CDR2 SYDVKM come from the germline V gene. Trimming pared 5 bases from V and 5 bases from J, leaving 10 bases between. The CDR3 DNA is TGTGCCAGCAGTACGGGAGCCAACGAGCAGTACTTC. This codes for CASSTGANEQYF.

This clone was counted a few times. V usage is TRBV3-1 (or the pseudogene TRBV3-2) and J usage is TRBJ1-1; D uncertain. Trimming removed 2 bases from V and 6 bases from J, with 7 bases in between. CDR3 size: 12 residues. CDR1 LGHDT and CDR2 YNNKEL come from the germline V gene (reference sequence). The chain's CDR3 is CASSQMQAEAFF. The DNA of the CDR3 is TGTGCCAGCAGCCAAATGCAGGCTGAAGCTTTCTTT.

This sequence joins TRBV14 and TRBJ2-3; possible D gene TRBD2, 5 bases. Germline V gives CDR1 SGHDN, CDR2 FVKESK. The CDR3 runs 13 residues. Trimming took off 7 bases at V and 4 bases at J, with 12 bases between the two ends. The CDR3 DNA sequence: TGTGCCAGCAAATTCCATAGCGCAGATACGCAGTATTTT. It yields the protein CASKFHSADTQYF. Complete variable domain (other parts from reference TRBV14 and TRBJ2-3): EAGVTQFPSHSVIEKGQTVTLRCDPISGHDNLYWYRRVMGKEIKFLLHFVKESKQDESGMPNNRFLAERTGGTYSTLKVQPAELEDSGVYFCASKFHSADTQYFGPGTRLTVL.

This clone was seen at least ten times. CDR3: CASSPQPGRNQPQHF. CDR3 DNA: TGTGCCAGCAGCCCCCAGCCAGGGAGGAATCAGCCCCAGCATTTT. This chain links TRBV7-8 with TRBJ1-5, with a possible D match to TRBD1 (5 bases). V lost 5 bases and J lost 4, with 15 bases in between. This CDR3 contains 15 residues. CDR1 and CDR2 from the germline V gene are SGHVS and FQNEAQ.

The chain employs TRBV7-2 and TRBJ2-1; the D is unclear. Trimming shortened V by 5 bases and J by 3 bases, and 14 bases separated the two germline ends. This CDR3 comprises 15 residues. Germline V gives CDR1 SGHTA, CDR2 FQGNSA. The CDR3 nucleotides read TGTGCCAGCAGCCCCCCCTCAGTAATCTACAATGAGCAGTTCTTC. Translating it yields CASSPPSVIYNEQFF.

The V call is TRBV5-6, the J call TRBJ2-1; 8 bases match TRBD2. Germline V gene sequence: CDR1 SGHDT, CDR2 YYEEEE. There are 16 residues in the CDR3. The junction had 10 bases not matched to a gene; V was cut back by 4 bases and J by 4 bases. CDR3 in amino acids: CASSRSGGLAYNEQFF. DNA for the CDR3: TGTGCCAGCAGCCGGAGCGGGGGTCTGGCGTACAATGAGCAGTTCTTC.

This clone was detected once. CDR3 region: CASSPRTGRGSYEQYF. DNA of the CDR3: TGTGCCAGCAGTCCCCGGACAGGGAGAGGCTCCTACGAGCAGTACTTC. The rearrangement uses TRBV27 and TRBJ2-7; 8 positions agree with TRBD1. CDR1 is MNHEY and CDR2 is SMNVEV in the germline V gene (reference sequence). The CDR3 loop spans 16 amino acids. With V trimmed by 5 bases and J by 0 bases, 9 bases remained unmatched.

As for this clone: Its ends do not fully match the called genes, so a read error is possible. This chain joins TRBV2 and TRBJ2-7, with 8 bases matching TRBD2. Looked up from germline, CDR1 is SNHLY and CDR2 is FYNNEI. The CDR3 runs to 14 residues. CDR3 protein: CASSLGGGQYGQYF. In nucleotides, the CDR3 is TGTGCCAGCAGCCTTGGCGGGGGGCAGTACGGGCAGTACTTC.

The CDR3 loop is CASSQRVETQYF. CDR3 coding DNA: TGTGCCAGCAGCCAGCGGGTAGAGACCCAGTACTTC. This chain joins TRBV14 and TRBJ2-5; the D gene is possibly TRBD2 (5 bases). V dropped 3 bases and J dropped 4 bases, with 6 bases sitting between them. Looked up from germline, CDR1 is SGHDN and CDR2 is FVKESK. The CDR3 length is 12 residues.

This clone was counted between two and nine times. The chain combines TRBV9 with TRBJ2-1; 11 bases line up with TRBD2. Germline V gene sequence: CDR1 SGDLS, CDR2 YYNGEE. The CDR3 sequence is 14 residues long. The J segment lost 6 bases and the V segment lost 6 bases, leaving 5 bases of the junction unmatched. This chain's CDR3 is CASNLAGGPNEQFF. In DNA, the CDR3 is TGTGCCAGCAACCTAGCGGGGGGCCCCAATGAGCAGTTCTTC.

The genes are TRBV7-2 and TRBJ2-7, with D possibly being TRBD2 (6 bases). This CDR3 contains 14 residues. V was cut by 4 bases and J by 6 bases, with 16 bases left in between. Germline-derived CDR1 and CDR2 are SGHTA and FQGNSA. The chain's CDR3 is CASSSPGLWVEQYF. The CDR3 nucleotides read TGTGCCAGCAGCTCTCCGGGACTTTGGGTCGAGCAGTACTTC.

V gene TRBV28 combines with J gene TRBJ2-2, with 13 nucleotides matching TRBD2. Trimming removed 7 bases from V and 5 bases from J; junction bases left unmatched: 7. CDR1 and CDR2 from the germline V gene are MDHEN and SYDVKM. This CDR3 is built from 16 residues. This CDR3 reads CASTRTSGGYTGELFF. CDR3 coding DNA: TGTGCCAGCACCCGGACTAGCGGGGGTTATACCGGGGAGCTGTTTTTT.

This chain links TRBV7-4 with TRBJ1-1, with D perhaps TRBD1 (5 bases). Trimming removed 3 bases at V and 5 bases at J, with 16 bases between. Germline V gives CDR1 SGHVT, CDR2 SQSDAQ. The CDR3 length is 15 residues. The CDR3 bases are TGTGCCAGCAGCTTGCGACAGAGGGGAGGGACTGAAGCTTTCTTT. Encoded protein: CASSLRQRGGTEAFF.

V and J are TRBV12-3 or TRBV12-4 and TRBJ2-1, with D perhaps matching TRBD2 (5 bases). Trimming took 3 bases from V and 9 from J, leaving 12 bases between them. The CDR3 has 13 amino acids. As DNA, the CDR3 is TGTGCCAGCAGTTTGCTAGCAGGCGGTGAGCAGTTCTTC. Translation gives CASSLLAGGEQFF.

The chain recombines TRBV10-1 with TRBJ2-7; possibly TRBD2 for D (6 bases). Trimming removed 4 bases at V and 0 bases at J, with 19 bases between. CDR3 length equals 17 residues. Looked up from germline, CDR1 is WNHNN and CDR2 is SYGVQD (reference sequence). This CDR3 reads CASSAPAGLIPSYEQYF. The CDR3, as DNA: TGCGCCAGCAGTGCCCCCGCGGGACTTATTCCCTCCTACGAGCAGTACTTC.

The CDR3 loop reads CASSQQTGIQGYTF. The CDR3 DNA is TGTGCCAGCAGTCAGCAGACAGGGATACAGGGCTACACCTTC. The rearrangement uses TRBV2 and TRBJ1-2, with TRBD1 identical over 7 bases. The CDR3 is 14 residues long. Germline V lookup: CDR1 SNHLY, CDR2 FYNNEI. The V and J ends lost 5 bases and 8 bases, in that order; junction bases with no gene match: 11.

This chain connects TRBV3-1 (or the pseudogene TRBV3-2) to TRBJ1-1; unclear D gene. CDR1 and CDR2 (germline): LGHDT, YNNKEL (reference sequence). This CDR3 has 13 amino acids. Trimming cost V 0 bases and J 5 bases, with 7 bases left between them. CDR3 sequence (DNA): TGTGCCAGCAGCCAAGATCCGCGTACTGAAGCTTTCTTT. The encoded protein is CASSQDPRTEAFF.

This chain uses TRBV14 with TRBJ2-7; the D gene is possibly TRBD1 (5 bases). Trimming pared 8 bases from V and 0 bases from J, leaving 14 bases between. CDR1 and CDR2 (germline): SGHDN, FVKESK. This CDR3 spans 14 amino acids. The CDR3 protein is CASHYRSNSYEQYF. In nucleotides, the CDR3 is TGTGCCAGCCACTACAGGTCAAACTCCTACGAGCAGTACTTC.

This clone was seen once. V and J are TRBV30 and TRBJ1-3; the D is unclear. V was cut by 5 bases and J by 0 bases, with 8 bases left in between. CDR3 length: 13 amino acids. Germline CDR1 GTSNPN, CDR2 SVGIG (reference sequence). CDR3 DNA sequence: TGTGCCTGGGACCTAGACTCTGGAAACACCATATATTTT. Translated, it gives CAWDLDSGNTIYF.

The V and J genes are TRBV4-1 and TRBJ1-2; 7 bases map to TRBD1. V shed 2 bases and J 4 bases; nucleotides not matched to a gene: 4. Germline CDR1 and CDR2: MGHRA and YSYEKL. This CDR3 region has 14 residues. The CDR3 DNA sequence: TGCGCCAGCAGCCAACAGGGGGTGGGCTATGGCTACACCTTC. This translates into CASSQQGVGYGYTF.

The chain has TRBV3-1 (or the pseudogene TRBV3-2) and TRBJ2-3; TRBD2 aligns across 13 bases. The ends lost 4 bases at V and 1 base at J; junction bases unmatched: 2. This CDR3 region has 16 residues. Per germline, CDR1 LGHDT and CDR2 YNNKEL (reference sequence). The CDR3 spells CASSPGTSGGTDTQYF. In nucleotides, the CDR3 is TGTGCCAGCAGCCCTGGGACTAGCGGGGGCACAGATACGCAGTATTTT.

The rearrangement joins TRBV5-1 to TRBJ1-2, with a possible D match to TRBD1 (5 bases). Trimming stripped 2 bases from V and 2 bases from J, with 10 bases between. This CDR3 region has 14 residues. Germline values: CDR1 SGHRS, CDR2 YFSETQ. In DNA, the CDR3 is TGCGCCAGCAGCTTTCTACGACAGAACTATGGCTACACCTTC. Translation: CASSFLRQNYGYTF.

The chain combines TRBV5-1 with TRBJ2-3, with 7 bases that match TRBD2. The germline CDR1 and CDR2 sequences are SGHRS and YFSETQ. This CDR3 has 15 amino acids. Trimming at V came to 6 bases and at J to 2 bases, leaving 9 bases not matched to a gene. The CDR3 nucleotides are TGCGCCAGCAACCTTCTTGGGGGGGTCACAGATACGCAGTATTTT. As protein: CASNLLGGVTDTQYF.

The chain employs TRBV27 and TRBJ1-3, with D perhaps matching TRBD1 (6 bases). This CDR3 region has 14 residues. V was pared by 0 bases and J by 6 bases, with 9 bases between. The germline V gene has CDR1 MNHEY and CDR2 SMNVEV (reference sequence). Here the CDR3 reads CASSLSAGVNTIYF. Written as DNA, the CDR3 is TGTGCCAGCAGTTTATCGGCAGGGGTAAACACCATATATTTT.

The V gene is TRBV28, the J gene TRBJ2-6; the match to TRBD1 covers 7 bases. The ends lost 2 bases at V and 0 bases at J; junction bases unmatched: 13. CDR1 MDHEN and CDR2 SYDVKM come from the germline V gene. This CDR3 has 20 amino acids. CDR3 residues: CASSLLTHRGDGSGANVLTF. The CDR3 coding sequence is TGTGCCAGCAGTTTACTAACACACAGGGGAGATGGCTCTGGGGCCAACGTCCTGACTTTC.

There are a few counts of this clone. The V gene is TRBV19, the J gene TRBJ1-1; D may be TRBD1 (6 bases). The germline gives CDR1 LNHDA, CDR2 SQIVND (reference sequence). The CDR3 is 14 residues long. V gave up 10 bases and J gave up 0 bases, with 15 bases separating them. DNA of the CDR3: TGTGCCACCTCCCAGGGGCAATTGAACACTGAAGCTTTCTTT. This translates into CATSQGQLNTEAFF.

CDR3 protein: CASSQVRGVEETQYF. DNA of the CDR3: TGTGCCAGCAGCCAAGTCAGGGGGGTAGAAGAGACCCAGTACTTC. This sequence joins TRBV3-1 (or the pseudogene TRBV3-2) and TRBJ2-5, with D tentatively TRBD1 (7 bases). This CDR3 spans 15 amino acids. The V end was cut by 1 base, the J end by 3 bases, with 12 bases between. Germline V gene lookup returns CDR1 LGHDT and CDR2 YNNKEL (reference sequence).

This clone has only one observation. V and J are TRBV6-1 and TRBJ1-1; D may be TRBD1 (6 bases). The V end was cut by 4 bases, the J end by 3 bases, with 18 bases between. Germline V gives CDR1 MNHNS, CDR2 SASEGT. This CDR3 is 16 amino acids long. The CDR3 reads CASSAPTGGSYTEAFF. The CDR3 region has the DNA TGTGCCAGCAGTGCCCCGACAGGAGGCAGTTACACTGAAGCTTTCTTT.

This clone was observed a few times. V usage is TRBV6-1 and J usage is TRBJ1-2; no clear D. Germline values: CDR1 MNHNS, CDR2 SASEGT. The CDR3 is 15 residues long. The V gene lost 2 bases and the J gene lost 3 bases, with 13 bases spanning the gap. The CDR3 protein is CASSESTLTHYGYTF. Written as DNA, the CDR3 is TGTGCCAGCAGTGAATCGACTTTGACCCACTATGGCTACACCTTC.